This T cell receptor beta chain was documented in a study of blood T cell repertoires in COVID-19. The CDR3 has 20 residues. V gave up 1 base and J gave up 0 bases, with 22 bases separating them. Germline V gives CDR1 LNHDA, CDR2 SQIVND (reference sequence). In its sample, this clone was seen a few times. Per the original data handling: From reference gene primer amplification, estimates of nucleated cell counts were derived. Using immunoSEQ multiplex PCR, the repertoire was profiled, and TCRdb retains in-frame clones only, with some absent. V, J and clone size are taken as reported in that table, and D and trimming were inferred from the DNA itself. The sample carries 95,000 to 150,000 clones, approximately 87% recorded once.

The chain couples TRBV19 to TRBJ1-5; the D gene is possibly TRBD1 (6 bases). The sequencing sample was made of peripheral blood. The clonotype originates from a woman in her 70s with acute or convalescent COVID-19. CDR3 in DNA: TGTGCCAGTAGTATAGGTTTCGGGACACCCTTCCAATATAGCAATCAGCCCCAGCATTTT. Translation: CASSIGFGTPFQYSNQPQHF.